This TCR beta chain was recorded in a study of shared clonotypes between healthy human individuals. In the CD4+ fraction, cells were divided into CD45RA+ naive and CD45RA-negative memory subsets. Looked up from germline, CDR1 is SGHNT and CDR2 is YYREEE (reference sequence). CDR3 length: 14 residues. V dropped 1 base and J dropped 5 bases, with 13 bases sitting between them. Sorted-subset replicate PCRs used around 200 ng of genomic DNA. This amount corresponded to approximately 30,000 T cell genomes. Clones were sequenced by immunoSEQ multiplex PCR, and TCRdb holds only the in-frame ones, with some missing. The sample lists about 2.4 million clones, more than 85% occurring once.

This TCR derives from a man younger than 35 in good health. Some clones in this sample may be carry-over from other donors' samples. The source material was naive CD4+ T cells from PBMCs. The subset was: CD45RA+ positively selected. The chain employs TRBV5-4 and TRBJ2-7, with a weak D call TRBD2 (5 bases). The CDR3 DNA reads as TGTGCCAGCAGCTTGAGTTCGGGGAGCGACGAGCAGTACTTC. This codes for CASSLSSGSDEQYF.